The entry below gives a single T cell receptor (beta chain) sequence along with its context. It has no known antigen specificity. Base qualities were left out, and no much larger clone turns up one base away. The library relied on the immunoSEQ multiplex PCR assay. For TCR sequencing, RNA was extracted from every sample and reverse transcribed into cDNA to serve as template. First-strand cDNA was synthesized with SuperScript III using a 2:1 mix of oligo-dT and random hexamers. A synthetic immune receptor repertoire was used to assess amplification bias, and residual bias was removed computationally. Concerning the study's data processing: After raw reads were preprocessed to remove errors, the CDR3 was defined following IMGT conventions as running from the conserved cysteine to phenylalanine. Clonality was calculated as 1 minus Shannon entropy normalized by log2 of the number of productive unique TCRs. Whether each scalp clone was CD4 or CD8 was inferred by checking scalp TCRbeta sequences against the CD4 and CD8 repertoires from sorted blood. Sourced from immuneACCESS, this table was stored by TCRdb with only in-frame sequences that have V and J called. A share of the clones is absent; for the studies checked, an unresolved V gene accounts for under half, and the remainder has no known explanation. For V, J and clone size, that table is used; D and trimming come from the DNA. The sample table records 150,000 to 160,000 clones; about 50% of these occur just once. The ten largest clonotypes hold around 19% of the sample.

Sample time point, as interpreted from the label and publication: baseline before oral tofacitinib. Lesional scalp punch biopsies and peripheral blood were collected from alopecia areata patients. PBMCs were separated by density centrifugation and stained for CD3, CD4 and CD8, after which CD4+ and CD8+ T cells were sorted on a FACSAria. The CDR3, cysteine through phenylalanine, is 12 amino acids long. Only CDR3 DNA is held: 36 bases, read in frame from base 1. The V and J ends are trimmed by 4 bases and 5 bases, leaving 12 bases between them. CDR1 and CDR2 were assigned from the germline V gene (reference sequence) as GTSNPN and SVGIG. This record belongs to a study of CD8+ T cells in alopecia areata (dated by TCRdb to 2016 to 2019). At the level of the whole study: The treated patients, all with moderate-to-severe alopecia areata, were enrolled in an open-label pilot trial of oral tofacitinib given at 5 to 10 mg twice daily. Tofacitinib was given for 6 to 18 months, followed by 6 months of follow-up off drug to assess delayed response and recurrence. The study used high-throughput TCRbeta sequencing to examine T cell clonal expansion in alopecia areata, in both the C3H/HeJ mouse model and human patients. Human TCRbeta sequencing covered scalp tissue and sorted CD4+ and CD8+ peripheral blood T cells from patchy and totalis/universalis alopecia areata patients and healthy controls. Biopsies were taken from tofacitinib-treated patients at baseline and at 4 and 24 weeks of treatment, and a later scalp biopsy was taken in several of the tofacitinib-treated patients. Scalp clonality was compared across normal scalp (n=4), patchy alopecia areata scalp (n=8), and alopecia totalis/universalis scalp (n=8). The RNA source kit depended on sample type: the PAXgene miRNA kit for fixed scalp, the miRNeasy kit for PBMCs, and the RNeasy kit for mouse skin. TCRbeta CDR3 regions were amplified by immunoSEQ multiplex PCR using 35 Vbeta forward and 13 Jbeta reverse primers. Broader findings and caveats from the paper: Compared with normal scalp, lesional scalp had higher clonality and more expanded CD8+ clones, particularly in alopecia totalis/universalis, a pattern that suggests antigenic drive. Shared TCR sequences between patients were less evident than in mice, which may be partly attributable to HLA diversity in the patient population. Scalp TCR repertoire analysis is complicated because resident alphabeta T cells in normal human skin are also sequenced, whereas mouse skin is dominated by gammadelta T cells.

Here the chain combines TRBV30 and TRBJ2-7, with a tentative D gene TRBD2 over 6 matching bases. The sample in question was CD8+ T cells sorted from blood, obtained at week 0. This sequence originates from a human donor with alopecia areata. The CDR3 reads CAWNAGRNEQYF. The nucleotide sequence reads as follows: TGTGCCTGGAATGCGGGGCGAAACGAGCAGTACTTC.